The 20 T cell receptor beta chains below all came from one sample that was sequenced in a study of blood T cell repertoires in COVID-19. TCRdb's table, derived via immunoSEQ multiplex PCR, lists solely in-frame clones and lacks some. The table has 160,000 or so clones, 75% to 85% seen once. The specimen sequenced was peripheral blood. The receptors derive from a woman between 55 and 75 years old with COVID-19, enrolled during active disease.

V is TRBV6-5 and J is TRBJ2-7, with D uncertain. CDR1 and CDR2 (germline): MNHEY, SVGAGI. V lost 4 bases and J 1 base, leaving 14 bases between the germline ends. The CDR3 sequence is 15 residues long. The chain's CDR3 is CASSFFPPRSYEQYF. The CDR3 nucleotides read TGTGCCAGCAGTTTTTTCCCACCCCGGTCCTACGAGCAGTACTTC.

The chain has TRBV6-2 or TRBV6-3 and TRBJ2-7; 7 bases are shared with TRBD2. The ends lost 2 bases at V and 4 bases at J; junction bases unmatched: 8. Germline V CDR1 and CDR2: MNHEY, SVGEGT. The CDR3 runs to 15 residues. The DNA for the CDR3 is TGTGCCAGCAGTTACATGGGCGGGGGACGATACGAGCAGTACTTC. Amino acids: CASSYMGGGRYEQYF.

Only a few counts were recorded for this clone. CDR3 protein: CASSFPGQWETQYF. The CDR3 coding sequence is TGTGCCAGCAGTTTTCCCGGACAATGGGAGACCCAGTACTTC. This chain connects TRBV28 to TRBJ2-5, with D perhaps matching TRBD1 (5 bases). The CDR3 length is 14 residues. The germline gives CDR1 MDHEN, CDR2 SYDVKM. The V and J ends lost 3 bases and 5 bases respectively, with 13 bases between them. Variable domain in full (rest from reference TRBV28 and TRBJ2-5): DVKVTQSSRYLVKRTGEKVFLECVQDMDHENMFWYRQDPGLGLRLIYFSYDVKMKEKGDIPEGYSVSREKKERFSLILESASTNQTSMYLCASSFPGQWETQYFGPGTRLLVL.

The V call is TRBV6-5, the J call TRBJ2-7; TRBD2 aligns across 13 bases. Looked up from germline, CDR1 is MNHEY and CDR2 is SVGAGI. V shed 6 bases, J shed 3 bases, and the junction held 5 bases outside the gene matches. This CDR3 has 15 amino acids. The CDR3 region has the DNA TGTGCCAGCAGAGGGACTAGCGGGAAATTCTACGAGCAGTACTTC. Its protein is CASRGTSGKFYEQYF.

The chain carries TRBV5-1 and TRBJ2-7; TRBD2 agrees at 14 bases. There are 15 residues in the CDR3. The V gene's germline CDR1 is SGHRS and CDR2 YFSETQ. After removal of 0 bases from V and 5 bases from J, the junction contained 1 base not matched to a gene. CDR3 amino acids: CASSLAGLAGDEQYF. CDR3 nucleotide sequence: TGCGCCAGCAGCTTGGCGGGACTAGCGGGGGACGAGCAGTACTTC.

The chain links TRBV6-4 to TRBJ1-2; 7 bases are shared with TRBD1. This CDR3 contains 15 residues. Germline V gene sequence: CDR1 MRHNA, CDR2 SNTAGT. V dropped 2 bases and J dropped 4; count of bases not matched to a gene: 7. In DNA, the CDR3 is TGTGCCAGCAGTGACCCGATGGGACAGCTCTATGGCTACACCTTC. It is translated as CASSDPMGQLYGYTF.

The CDR3 sequence: CASSPPRDRGGGYTF. The CDR3 coding sequence is TGTGCCAGCAGCCCCCCCCGGGACAGGGGGGGCGGCTACACCTTC. The chain couples TRBV7-6 to TRBJ1-2; 11 nucleotides align to TRBD1. V lost 5 bases and J lost 8; bases outside the gene matches: 10. Germline V gene lookup returns CDR1 SGHVS and CDR2 FNYEAQ. The CDR3 has 15 residues.

The chain is built from TRBV9 and TRBJ2-3, with D possibly matching TRBD2 (6 bases). Between the trimmed V and J ends, which lost 0 bases and 8 bases, there was a span of 16 bases. Germline V gene data show CDR1 as SGDLS and CDR2 as YYNGEE. The CDR3 runs 15 residues. The CDR3 DNA sequence: TGTGCCAGCAGCGTAGTGGCGGGCGGGGAAGGTACGCAGTATTTT. Its translation is CASSVVAGGEGTQYF.

The chain combines TRBV7-8 with TRBJ1-2; D may be TRBD1 (6 bases). With 5 bases removed from V and 0 bases from J, the gap between germline ends came to 13 bases. The CDR3 covers 15 residues. CDR1 and CDR2 (germline): SGHVS, FQNEAQ. CDR3 nucleotide sequence: TGTGCCAGCAGCCCCACAGGGCTAGCTAACTATGGCTACACCTTC. Residues: CASSPTGLANYGYTF.

The chain links TRBV13 to TRBJ2-3, with TRBD2 identical over 11 bases. This CDR3 spans 15 amino acids. V was pared by 5 bases and J by 0 bases, with 1 base of the junction left unmatched. Germline CDR1 and CDR2: PRHDT and FYEKMQ (reference sequence). The CDR3 nucleotides are TGTGCCAGCAGCCGACTAGCGGGAAGCACAGATACGCAGTATTTT. The encoded protein is CASSRLAGSTDTQYF.

The genes are TRBV21-1 and TRBJ2-3; the D call TRBD2 from the table was never checked on the DNA. TRBV21-1 is marked as a pseudogene. This CDR3 region has 16 residues. The CDR3 coding sequence is TGTGCCAGCAGCAAAGGGGAGCGGGGGGGCCTGGATACGCAGTATTTT. This codes for CASSKGERGGLDTQYF.

This clone was detected once. This chain links TRBV15 with TRBJ2-3, with 7 bases fitting TRBD2. This CDR3 is built from 15 residues. Trimming at V came to 2 bases and at J to 0 bases, leaving 2 bases not matched to a gene. CDR1 and CDR2 from the germline V gene are LNHNV and YYDKDF (reference sequence). CDR3 DNA sequence: TGTGCCACCAGCAGACTAGCGGTGAGCACAGATACGCAGTATTTT. Its protein is CATSRLAVSTDTQYF.

This chain connects TRBV11-2 to TRBJ2-5, with 10 positions matching TRBD1. V gave up 1 base and J gave up 2 bases; unmatched junction bases: 7. CDR1 is SGHAT and CDR2 is FQNNGV in the germline V gene. The CDR3 sequence is 17 residues long. CDR3 amino acids: CASSLGFRGQGQETQYF. The CDR3 coding sequence is TGTGCCAGCAGCTTAGGATTTAGGGGACAGGGGCAAGAGACCCAGTACTTC.

This clone has a handful of counts. The gene calls are TRBV19 and TRBJ1-1; TRBD1 might be the D (5 bases). The CDR3 has 14 residues. Trimming shortened V by 3 bases and J by 4 bases, and 12 bases separated the two germline ends. Per the germline V gene, CDR1 is LNHDA and CDR2 is SQIVND (reference sequence). In DNA form, the CDR3 reads TGTGCCAGTAGTATCTCCAGGGCGCCCACTGAAGCTTTCTTT. Encoded protein: CASSISRAPTEAFF. Looking up the rest from reference TRBV19 and TRBJ1-1 gives the full variable domain: DGGITQSPKYLFRKEGQNVTLSCEQNLNHDAMYWYRQDPGQGLRLIYYSQIVNDFQKGDIAEGYSVSREKKESFPLTVTSAQKNPTAFYLCASSISRAPTEAFFGQGTRLTVV.

The V call is TRBV11-3, the J call TRBJ2-3, with D unresolved. CDR3 length: 14 amino acids. Germline CDR1 is SGHNT and CDR2 is YENEEA. V lost 1 base and J lost 6, with 11 bases in between. The CDR3 is CASSLGIAADTQYF. The CDR3, as DNA: TGTGCCAGCAGCTTAGGGATAGCAGCTGATACGCAGTATTTT. The full variable domain, with the rest looked up from reference TRBV11-3 and TRBJ2-3, is EAGVVQSPRYKIIEKKQPVAFWCNPISGHNTLYWYLQNLGQGPELLIRYENEEAVDDSQLPKDRFSAERLKGVDSTLKIQPAELGDSAVYLCASSLGIAADTQYFGPGTRLTVL.

Only a few counts were recorded for this clone. V and J are TRBV7-9 and TRBJ2-1; D uncertain. CDR1 and CDR2 from the germline V gene are SEHNR and FQNEAQ (reference sequence). Trimming took 1 base from V and 15 from J, leaving 13 bases between them. There are 12 residues in the CDR3. The CDR3 here is CASSLVSASWFF. CDR3 nucleotides: TGTGCCAGCAGCTTAGTTTCAGCGTCTTGGTTCTTC. Full variable domain (rest looked up from reference TRBV7-9 and TRBJ2-1): DTGVSQNPRHKITKRGQNVTFRCDPISEHNRLYWYRQTLGQGPEFLTYFQNEAQLEKSRLLSDRFSAERPKGSFSTLEIQRTEQGDSAMYLCASSLVSASWFFGPGTRLTVL.

This clone showed up just a few times. The CDR3 protein is CATSDLPGDTEAFF. CDR3 sequence (DNA): TGTGCCACCAGTGATTTGCCAGGGGACACTGAAGCTTTCTTT. V usage is TRBV24-1 and J usage is TRBJ1-1; a weak D match, TRBD1 (6 bases). The CDR3 totals 14 residues. V shed 0 bases and J shed 3 bases, with 7 bases lying between them. Germline assignment: CDR1 KGHDR and CDR2 SFDVKD.

The rearrangement links TRBV5-1 to TRBJ1-1; 8 positions match TRBD1. CDR1 is SGHRS and CDR2 is YFSETQ in the germline V gene. V dropped 4 bases and J dropped 0; count of bases not matched to a gene: 8. The CDR3 has 16 residues. CDR3 sequence: CASSPTDRAVNTEAFF. The CDR3 nucleotides read TGCGCCAGCAGCCCGACGGACAGGGCGGTGAACACTGAAGCTTTCTTT.

The chain couples TRBV9 to TRBJ2-3; no definite D call. Trimming took 4 bases from V and 0 from J, leaving 9 bases between them. The CDR3 runs to 14 residues. Germline assignment: CDR1 SGDLS and CDR2 YYNGEE. CDR3 sequence reads: CASSPRPSTDTQYF. CDR3 in DNA: TGTGCCAGCAGCCCCCGTCCTAGCACAGATACGCAGTATTTT.

The V gene is TRBV16, the J gene TRBJ2-7; the D gene is possibly TRBD1 (7 bases). The CDR3 spans 14 residues. Trimming left V 7 bases short and J 5 bases short, with 18 bases between. Per germline, CDR1 KGHSY and CDR2 FQNENV. CDR3 amino acids: CASTSDRAGDEQYF. In DNA form, the CDR3 reads TGTGCCAGCACTAGCGACAGGGCCGGAGACGAGCAGTACTTC.